This TCR beta chain was profiled in a study of T cells in Graves' hyperthyroidism and ophthalmopathy. The germline V gene encodes CDR1 DFQATT and CDR2 SNEGSKA (reference sequence). The CDR3 is 12 residues long. After removal of 3 bases from V and 5 bases from J, the junction contained 1 base not matched to a gene. Amplified TCR beta CDR3 regions derived from RNA transcripts. TCR CDR3 underwent first-round RT-PCR with the HTBI primer set. TCRdb re-called the multiplex PCR reads with MiXCR, one entry per CDR3 protein. The sample lists about 640,000 distinct CDR3 sequences; about 20% were seen once. This chain joins TRBV20-1 and TRBJ2-3, with 8 bases identical to TRBD2. Material: blood. This TCR came from a man aged 25-45 years with Graves' ophthalmopathy. In DNA form, the CDR3 reads TGCAGTGCTAGTAGCGGGAAAGATACGCAGTATTTT. It encodes CSASSGKDTQYF.